This T cell receptor beta chain was recovered during a study of T cell responses to AZD1222 COVID-19 vaccine. The CDR3 spans 13 residues. The germline V and J ends were trimmed by 2 bases and 7 bases, with 10 bases remaining between them. Germline V CDR1 and CDR2: SGHRS, YFSETQ. Repertoires were generated with immunoSEQ multiplex PCR, while TCRdb's copy carries only in-frame clones and drops some. The sample lists roughly 92,000 clones; roughly 91% were seen once. The starting material was peripheral blood, obtained 28 days after the second AZD1222 dose. V is TRBV5-1 and J is TRBJ2-1, with D perhaps matching TRBD1 (5 bases). The sequence was obtained from an adult who received the AZD1222 COVID-19 vaccine. The CDR3 DNA reads TGCGCCAGCAGCTTAGGACAAATGAATGAGCAGTTCTTC. It is translated as CASSLGQMNEQFF. Variable domain in full (rest from reference TRBV5-1 and TRBJ2-1): KAGVTQTPRYLIKTRGQQVTLSCSPISGHRSVSWYQQTPGQGLQFLFEYFSETQRNKGNFPGRFSGRQFSNSRSEMNVSTLELGDSALYLCASSLGQMNEQFFGPGTRLTVL.